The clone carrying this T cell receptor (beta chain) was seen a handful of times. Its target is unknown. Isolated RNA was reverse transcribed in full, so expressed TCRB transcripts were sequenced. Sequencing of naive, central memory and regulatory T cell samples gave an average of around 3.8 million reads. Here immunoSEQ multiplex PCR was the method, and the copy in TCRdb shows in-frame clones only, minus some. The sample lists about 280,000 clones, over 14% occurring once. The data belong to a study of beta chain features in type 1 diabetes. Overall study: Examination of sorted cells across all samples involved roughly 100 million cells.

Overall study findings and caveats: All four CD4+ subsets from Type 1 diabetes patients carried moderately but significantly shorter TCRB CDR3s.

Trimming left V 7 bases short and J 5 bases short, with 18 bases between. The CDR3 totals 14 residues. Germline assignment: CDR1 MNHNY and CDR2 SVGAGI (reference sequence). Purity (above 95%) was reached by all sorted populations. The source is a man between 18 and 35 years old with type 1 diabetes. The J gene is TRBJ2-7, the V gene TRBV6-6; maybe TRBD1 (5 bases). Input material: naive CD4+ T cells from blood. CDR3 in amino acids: CASTLGAGSDEQYF. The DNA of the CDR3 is TGTGCCAGCACTTTAGGGGCAGGGTCCGACGAGCAGTACTTC.